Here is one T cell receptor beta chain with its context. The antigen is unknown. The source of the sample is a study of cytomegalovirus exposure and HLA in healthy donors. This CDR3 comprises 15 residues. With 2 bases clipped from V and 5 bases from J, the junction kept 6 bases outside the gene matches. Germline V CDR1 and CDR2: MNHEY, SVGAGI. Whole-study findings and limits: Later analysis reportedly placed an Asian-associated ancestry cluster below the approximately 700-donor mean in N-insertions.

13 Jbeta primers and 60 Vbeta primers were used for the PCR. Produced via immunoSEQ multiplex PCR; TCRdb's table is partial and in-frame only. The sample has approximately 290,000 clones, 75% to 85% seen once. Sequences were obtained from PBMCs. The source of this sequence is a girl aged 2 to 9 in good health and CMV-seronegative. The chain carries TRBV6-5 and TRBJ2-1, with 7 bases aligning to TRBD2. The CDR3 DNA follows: TGTGCCAGCAGTTACCCTAGCGGCATGAACAATGAGCAGTTCTTC. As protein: CASSYPSGMNNEQFF.